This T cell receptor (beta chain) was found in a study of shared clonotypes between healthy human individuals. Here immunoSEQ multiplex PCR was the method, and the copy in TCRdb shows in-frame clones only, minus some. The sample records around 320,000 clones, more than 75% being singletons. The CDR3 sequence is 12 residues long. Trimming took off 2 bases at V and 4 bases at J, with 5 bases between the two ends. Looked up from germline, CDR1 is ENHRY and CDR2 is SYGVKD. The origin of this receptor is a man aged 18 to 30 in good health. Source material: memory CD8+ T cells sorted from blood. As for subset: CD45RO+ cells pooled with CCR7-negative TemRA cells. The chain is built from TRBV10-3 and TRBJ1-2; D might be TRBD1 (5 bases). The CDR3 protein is CAISEGAYGYTF. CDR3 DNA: TGTGCCATCAGTGAGGGGGCCTATGGCTACACCTTC.